This T cell receptor (beta chain) comes out of a study of CD4 T cells in relation to SARS-CoV-2 and coronaviruses. General study points: Compared with monoreactive clones, crossreactive clones showed significantly weaker SARS-CoV-2 expansion.

In regard to this clone: The antigen is undetermined.

The unexposed donors gave CD4+ T cells in about 2010-2019, prior to COVID-19. The cells were cultured for around ten days before CD4+ T cells were isolated. Unexposed-donor CD4+ T cells were probed with SARS-CoV-2 S/N and four cold-coronavirus spikes, cells permitting. Cultures held about 2 million PBMCs per well with around 9.8 IU/ml IL-2. Germline assignment: CDR1 SGDLS and CDR2 YYNGEE. J gave up 4 bases and V 0 bases, and 2 bases lay outside the gene matches. CDR3 size: 14 residues. Sequencing was performed with immunoSEQ multiplex PCR; in TCRdb, only in-frame clones are kept and a portion is missing. The table lists fewer than 14,000 clones, 84% of them singletons.

The chain combines TRBV9 with TRBJ1-1, with 8 bases matching TRBD1. The specimen was CD4+ T cells from PBMCs, cultured in vitro. The source is a human donor in good health. In DNA, the CDR3 is TGTGCCAGCAGCGTAGTCGACAGGGGCACTGAAGCTTTCTTT. This translates into CASSVVDRGTEAFF. The whole variable domain, remainder taken from reference TRBV9 and TRBJ1-1, is DSGVTQTPKHLITATGQRVTLRCSPRSGDLSVYWYQQSLDQGLQFLIQYYNGEERAKGNILERFSAQQFPDLHSELNLSSLELGDSALYFCASSVVDRGTEAFFGQGTRLTVV.